The T cell receptor (beta chain) described here comes from a study of shared clonotypes between healthy human individuals. CDR3 length equals 14 residues. V shed 5 bases and J 5 bases; nucleotides not matched to a gene: 6. Germline V lookup: CDR1 SEHNR, CDR2 FQNEAQ (reference sequence). Nashville, Tennessee was home to all donors, each a Caucasian adult. Partitioning of CD4+ cells yielded a CD45RA+ naive subset and a CD45RA-negative memory subset. How the authors handled the data: Filtering differed, since immunoSEQ gave only junction sequences and no quality scores. Here immunoSEQ multiplex PCR was the method, and the copy in TCRdb shows in-frame clones only, minus some. That table gives V, J and clone size, and the DNA gave D and trimming. The sample lists 2 million to 2.5 million clones, 90% to 97% seen once, with 0.1% to 0.15% in the top ten.

This chain uses TRBV7-9 with TRBJ2-7; 10 nucleotides line up with TRBD1. Sequences were obtained from naive CD4+ T cells sorted from blood. The subset is: CD45RA+ positively selected. This TCR was recovered from a man between 18 and 29 years old in good health. The CDR3 nucleotides are TGTGCCAGCAGCAGGCGACAGGGGGCGGACGAGCAGTACTTC. This sequence encodes CASSRRQGADEQYF.